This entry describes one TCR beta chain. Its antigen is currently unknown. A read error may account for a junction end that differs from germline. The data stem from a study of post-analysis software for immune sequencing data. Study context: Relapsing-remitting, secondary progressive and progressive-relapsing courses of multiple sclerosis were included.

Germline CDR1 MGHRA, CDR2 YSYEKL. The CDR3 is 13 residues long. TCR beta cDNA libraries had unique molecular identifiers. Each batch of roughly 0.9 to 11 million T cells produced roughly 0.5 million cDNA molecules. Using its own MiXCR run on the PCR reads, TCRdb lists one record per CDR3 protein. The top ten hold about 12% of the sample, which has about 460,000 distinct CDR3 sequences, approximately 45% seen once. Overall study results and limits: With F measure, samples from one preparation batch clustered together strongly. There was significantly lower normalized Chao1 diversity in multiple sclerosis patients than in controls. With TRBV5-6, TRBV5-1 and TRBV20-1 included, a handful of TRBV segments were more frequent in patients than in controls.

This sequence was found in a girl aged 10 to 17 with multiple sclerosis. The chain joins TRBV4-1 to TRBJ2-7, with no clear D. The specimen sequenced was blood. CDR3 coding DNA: TGCGCCAGCAACCAAGCCCTGTCGGACGAGCAGTACTTC. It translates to CASNQALSDEQYF.